This passage covers 15 T cell receptor beta chains from one sample sequenced in a study of identical twins. TCRdb reprocessed the 5' RACE reads via MiXCR and lists one record per CDR3 protein. The sample lists approximately 1.8 million distinct CDR3 sequences, 32% occurring once. The sequenced sample was cord blood. The receptor source for this set is a newborn girl in good health.

J is TRBJ1-5 and V is TRBV5-1, with D perhaps TRBD1 (6 bases). Trimming pared 0 bases from V and 7 bases from J, leaving 14 bases between. Germline V gene data show CDR1 as SGHRS and CDR2 as YFSETQ. This CDR3 comprises 15 residues. The CDR3: CASSLAPTGQQPQHF. DNA of the CDR3: TGCGCCAGCAGCTTGGCCCCCACAGGGCAGCAGCCCCAGCATTTT.

This clonotype was recorded a few times. The rearrangement uses TRBV4-1 and TRBJ2-1; either TRBD1 or TRBD2 may supply D (5 bases each). The CDR3 has 16 residues. Trimming took off 0 bases at V and 4 bases at J, with 13 bases between the two ends. Looked up from germline, CDR1 is MGHRA and CDR2 is YSYEKL. CDR3 amino acids: CASSQDGAGGYNEQFF. The DNA of the CDR3 is TGCGCCAGCAGCCAAGATGGGGCAGGAGGATACAATGAGCAGTTCTTC.

J is TRBJ2-7 and V is TRBV5-1; D remains ambiguous. The CDR3 is 12 residues long. Germline V gene sequence: CDR1 SGHRS, CDR2 YFSETQ. Trimming cost V 5 bases and J 7 bases, with 13 bases left between them. CDR3 loop: CASSRSHNEQYF. In DNA form, the CDR3 reads TGCGCCAGCAGTCGGTCCCACAATGAGCAGTACTTC.

The V and J genes are TRBV14 and TRBJ1-6; 7 bases match TRBD1. Trimming removed 4 bases from V and 3 bases from J; junction bases left unmatched: 9. The CDR3 totals 17 residues. The germline CDR1 and CDR2 sequences are SGHDN and FVKESK. As DNA, the CDR3 is TGTGCCAGCAGCCGCCGAACAGGGGAGGTCTATAATTCACCCCTCCACTTT. Amino acids: CASSRRTGEVYNSPLHF.

This sequence joins TRBV5-1 and TRBJ2-1; 13 bases map to TRBD2. This CDR3 spans 16 amino acids. CDR1 is SGHRS, CDR2 YFSETQ, per germline. J was trimmed by 5 bases and V by 3 bases; bases with no gene match: 5. The CDR3, as DNA: TGCGCCAGCAGCTATAGACTAGCGGGAGGCCACAATGAGCAGTTCTTC. Translation: CASSYRLAGGHNEQFF.

The chain links TRBV20-1 to TRBJ2-2; D ambiguous. Trimming removed 4 bases from V and 1 base from J, with 7 bases in between. Germline lookup yields CDR1 DFQATT and CDR2 SNEGSKA (reference sequence). The CDR3 covers 13 residues. CDR3 sequence: CSANGRNTGELFF. CDR3 DNA sequence: TGCAGTGCTAATGGCAGGAACACCGGGGAGCTGTTTTTT.

The table lists this clonotype with a few counts. The chain couples TRBV10-3 to TRBJ2-5, with 8 bases fitting TRBD1. The J call may be incorrect, as the DNA end agrees better with TRBJ2-7. CDR1 is ENHRY, CDR2 SYGVKD, per germline. The CDR3 runs 14 residues. CDR3 residues: CATRTGKSWYEQYF. CDR3 DNA sequence: TGTGCCACCAGGACAGGGAAGTCGTGGTACGAGCAGTACTTC.

The chain joins TRBV5-8 to TRBJ2-1; D uncertain. The CDR3 is 14 amino acids. Trimming stripped 0 bases from V and 5 bases from J, with 9 bases between. Germline V gene sequence: CDR1 SGHTS, CDR2 YDEGEE. The CDR3 nucleotides are TGTGCCAGCAGCTTGGGAGTAGTGAACAATGAGCAGTTCTTC. This gives the protein CASSLGVVNNEQFF.

This clonotype was counted ten times or more. The V gene is TRBV5-1, the J gene TRBJ2-7, with TRBD1 identical over 7 bases. CDR3 size: 16 residues. The V gene end was trimmed by 0 bases and the J gene end by 5 bases; junction bases not matched to a gene: 11. Germline V gene sequence: CDR1 SGHRS, CDR2 YFSETQ. CDR3 coding DNA: TGCGCCAGCAGCTTGGCCGACAGGGAGATTAAGGACGAGCAGTACTTC. This sequence encodes CASSLADREIKDEQYF.

As DNA, the CDR3 is TGTGCCAGCAGTGTTCAGAGGTTCAATGGCTACACCTTC. As protein: CASSVQRFNGYTF. The chain couples TRBV25-1 to TRBJ1-2; D unclear. The CDR3 runs to 13 residues. CDR1 MGHDK and CDR2 SYGVNS come from the germline V gene. Trimming took 4 bases from V and 6 from J, leaving 12 bases between them.

This clonotype was observed many times. The CDR3 spells CASSLILTGKNYGYTF. The CDR3 bases are TGCGCCAGCAGCTTGATCTTGACAGGGAAGAACTATGGCTACACCTTC. The chain joins TRBV5-1 to TRBJ1-2; 7 positions match TRBD1. Germline loops: CDR1 SGHRS, CDR2 YFSETQ. Unmatched junction bases numbered 8, after V lost 1 base and J lost 2 bases. This CDR3 is 16 amino acids long.

This clonotype showed up just a few times. The chain couples TRBV18 to TRBJ2-3, with 8 bases aligning to TRBD2. Trimming removed 6 bases from V and 5 bases from J; junction bases left unmatched: 16. Germline loops: CDR1 KGHSH, CDR2 LQKENI. This CDR3 comprises 17 residues. The CDR3: CASSDGKPTSVIDTQYF. CDR3 in DNA: TGTGCCAGCTCCGACGGAAAGCCGACTAGCGTCATAGATACGCAGTATTTT.

The rearrangement uses TRBV20-1 and TRBJ2-3, with 11 nucleotides matching TRBD2. The V gene end was trimmed by 0 bases and the J gene end by 3 bases; junction bases not matched to a gene: 11. This CDR3 is 18 amino acids long. Germline V gene sequence: CDR1 DFQATT, CDR2 SNEGSKA (reference sequence). The CDR3 loop is CSAREEKIAGGQTDTQYF. The CDR3, as DNA: TGCAGTGCTAGAGAAGAGAAGATAGCGGGAGGGCAGACAGATACGCAGTATTTT.

V gene TRBV12-3 or TRBV12-4 combines with J gene TRBJ2-5, with a possible D match to TRBD2 (5 bases). CDR3 length equals 14 residues. The V and J ends lost 2 bases and 11 bases respectively, with 18 bases between them. CDR3 loop: CASSLTAVYNEQYF. CDR3 coding DNA: TGTGCCAGCAGTTTAACAGCGGTCTACAATGAGCAGTACTTC.

A remark on this clonotype: Its ends do not fully match the called genes, so a read error is possible. This chain uses TRBV20-1 with TRBJ2-1, with 9 bases aligning to TRBD2. The germline gives CDR1 DFQATT, CDR2 SNEGSKA (reference sequence). The CDR3 is made up of 14 amino acids. The CDR3 DNA sequence: TGCAGTGCTGCTAGCGGGGTGGTCGGCAATGAGCAGTTATTC. Its translation: CSAASGVVGNEQLF.